These 24 T cell receptor beta chains were all obtained from the same sample, sequenced in a study of identical twins. One entry per CDR3 protein, called by TCRdb with MiXCR from the 5' RACE reads. Of approximately 670,000 distinct CDR3 sequences listed, roughly 6.2% were seen once; the top ten hold around 2%. Sequenced: naive T cells sorted from blood. These receptors originate from a man between 18 and 35 years old in good health.

This clonotype was detected many times. The genes are TRBV5-1 and TRBJ2-1; TRBD2 matches 7 bases. V was clipped by 7 bases and J by 0 bases; unmatched bases: 7. The germline V gene has CDR1 SGHRS and CDR2 YFSETQ. The CDR3 totals 15 residues. The CDR3 sequence: CASHPTSFSYNEQFF. CDR3 nucleotides: TGCGCCAGCCACCCGACTAGCTTCTCCTACAATGAGCAGTTCTTC.

This clonotype has a handful of counts. The chain uses TRBV25-1 and TRBJ2-2; 14 positions agree with TRBD2. The CDR3 consists of 15 residues. V was clipped by 4 bases and J by 6 bases; unmatched bases: 1. Germline lookup yields CDR1 MGHDK and CDR2 SYGVNS. CDR3 DNA: TGTGCCAGCAGTGGACTAGCGGGAGGGCCCGGGGAGCTGTTTTTT. The encoded protein is CASSGLAGGPGELFF.

This clonotype was observed many times. The genes are TRBV12-3 or TRBV12-4 and TRBJ2-3; a weak D match, TRBD1 (5 bases). Trimming removed 8 bases from V and 5 bases from J, with 11 bases in between. CDR3 size: 12 residues. The CDR3 reads CASGAKEDTQYF. The CDR3 region has the DNA TGTGCCAGCGGGGCCAAGGAAGATACGCAGTATTTT.

This clonotype was seen repeatedly, ten times or more. Relative to the germline gene, one junction end is altered; a read error may explain this. The chain uses TRBV4-1 and TRBJ2-3; D remains unclear. CDR3 length equals 11 residues. The germline CDR1 and CDR2 sequences are MGHRA and YSYEKL. The CDR3 coding sequence is TGCGCCAGCAGCCAAGATCGGGTGAGGATCTTT. Protein product: CASSQDRVRIF.

There are a few counts of this clonotype. The J gene is TRBJ2-5, the V gene TRBV5-1; 9 bases match TRBD1. Germline V lookup: CDR1 SGHRS, CDR2 YFSETQ. The CDR3 is 14 residues long. Trimming cost V 2 bases and J 3 bases; bases outside gene matches: 2. CDR3 sequence reads: CASSFGQGKETQYF. The CDR3, as DNA: TGCGCCAGCAGCTTCGGACAGGGGAAAGAGACCCAGTACTTC.

There are many counts of this clonotype. The rearrangement uses TRBV29-1 and TRBJ2-1; weak D call: TRBD1 (8 bases). The CDR3 is 14 amino acids. Trimming took 3 bases from V and 6 from J, leaving 15 bases between them. CDR1 is SQVTM and CDR2 is ANQGSEA in the germline V gene. CDR3 region: CSVEGRGQVNEQFF. The CDR3 region has the DNA TGCAGCGTTGAGGGGAGGGGACAGGTCAATGAGCAGTTCTTC.

There are many counts of this clonotype. The V and J genes are TRBV4-2 and TRBJ2-7; D may be TRBD1 (6 bases). The CDR3 runs 14 residues. The V gene's germline CDR1 is LGHNA and CDR2 YNFKEQ. Between the trimmed V and J ends, which lost 1 base and 5 bases, there was a span of 12 bases. CDR3 amino acids: CASSQGSGDHEQYF. The CDR3 nucleotides are TGTGCCAGCAGCCAAGGATCAGGGGACCACGAGCAGTACTTC.

This clonotype has more than one count but fewer than ten. The J gene is TRBJ2-7, the V gene TRBV20-1; D gene ambiguous. The V gene's germline CDR1 is DFQATT and CDR2 SNEGSKA (reference sequence). V lost 5 bases to trimming and J lost 7 bases, with 21 bases between them. CDR3 length equals 14 residues. The CDR3 bases are TGCAGTGCTCCAGCCCGTAGGTACGGGCGGGAGCAGTACTTC. Translated: CSAPARRYGREQYF.

This clonotype was found many times. The chain links TRBV29-1 to TRBJ1-1; 7 bases line up with TRBD1. Germline trimming cut 4 bases from V and 7 bases from J; bases unmatched to any gene: 6. The CDR3 extends over 12 amino acids. Germline CDR1 SQVTM, CDR2 ANQGSEA. The DNA for the CDR3 is TGCAGCGTTGCTTGGAGGGGGCGTGAAGCTTTCTTT. Translation gives CSVAWRGREAFF.

This clonotype was counted many times. Possible read error: a much larger clone is one base away. The V and J genes are TRBV20-1 and TRBJ2-1; D is possibly TRBD2 (6 bases). The CDR3 loop spans 13 amino acids. CDR1 and CDR2 from the germline V gene are DFQATT and SNEGSKA (reference sequence). Between the trimmed V and J ends, which lost 3 bases and 2 bases, there was a span of 8 bases. CDR3 sequence reads: CSASGSAYNEQFF. CDR3 DNA sequence: TGCAGTGCTAGCGGGAGCGCCTACAATGAGCAGTTCTTC.

This clonotype was recorded many times. The gene calls are TRBV20-1 and TRBJ1-4; D is unclear. The CDR3 runs 13 residues. V lost 5 bases to trimming and J lost 8 bases, with 15 bases between them. The germline V gene encodes CDR1 DFQATT and CDR2 SNEGSKA (reference sequence). The CDR3 region has the DNA TGCAGTGCTCACCCCGTGGGGTCCGAAAAACTGTTTTTT. Amino acid sequence: CSAHPVGSEKLFF.

The genes are TRBV6-1 and TRBJ2-1; D is possibly TRBD2 (5 bases). Germline CDR1 reads MNHNS; CDR2 reads SASEGT. The CDR3 extends over 14 amino acids. V lost 6 bases and J lost 7, with 16 bases in between. Here the CDR3 reads CASRLGGSGNEQFF. CDR3 DNA sequence: TGTGCCAGCAGGCTTGGCGGTTCGGGGAATGAGCAGTTCTTC.

This clonotype was recorded many times. This sequence joins TRBV4-1 and TRBJ2-3; 7 bases are shared with TRBD2. The CDR3 loop spans 15 amino acids. Germline V gives CDR1 MGHRA, CDR2 YSYEKL. With 3 bases clipped from V and 3 bases from J, the junction kept 6 bases outside the gene matches. CDR3 protein: CASSHVAGWTDTQYF. As DNA, the CDR3 is TGCGCCAGCAGCCATGTAGCGGGTTGGACAGATACGCAGTATTTT.

Regarding this clonotype: A read error is likely, as this CDR3 ends without the conserved phenylalanine or tryptophan. The V gene is TRBV12-3 or TRBV12-4, the J gene TRBJ2-7, with TRBD2 as a possible D gene (5 bases). Trimming shortened V by 5 bases and J by 2 bases, and 19 bases separated the two germline ends. CDR3 length: 16 residues. CDR3 bases: TGTGCCAGCAGTCAAAGGACTGGGAAAAATCCCTACGAGCAGTACTCC. It codes for CASSQRTGKNPYEQYS.

The V gene is TRBV7-2, the J gene TRBJ2-7, with a possible D match to TRBD1 (6 bases). The CDR3 has 14 amino acids. Trimming stripped 4 bases from V and 2 bases from J, with 12 bases between. The germline CDR1 and CDR2 sequences are SGHTA and FQGNSA. The CDR3 DNA sequence: TGTGCCAGCAGCTGGACAGTTGGGGCCTACGAGCAGTACTTC. Translating gives CASSWTVGAYEQYF.

This clonotype was observed a few times. The rearrangement joins TRBV29-1 to TRBJ2-7; D possibly corresponds to TRBD1 (6 bases). The CDR3 has 13 residues. The V end was cut by 4 bases, the J end by 6 bases, with 16 bases between. CDR1 and CDR2 (germline): SQVTM, ANQGSEA. CDR3 amino acids: CSVVRGGRGEQYF. In DNA, the CDR3 is TGCAGCGTTGTCAGGGGCGGAAGGGGCGAGCAGTACTTC.

At least ten counts were recorded for this clonotype. The V call is TRBV5-1, the J call TRBJ2-5, with 8 bases that match TRBD2. The V and J ends lost 0 bases and 5 bases, in that order; junction bases with no gene match: 3. The CDR3 totals 14 residues. Germline V CDR1 and CDR2: SGHRS, YFSETQ. The CDR3 loop reads CASSLGLALETQYF. CDR3 DNA sequence: TGCGCCAGCAGCTTGGGACTAGCGTTGGAGACCCAGTACTTC.

The chain uses TRBV15 and TRBJ1-5; unclear D gene. The germline gives CDR1 LNHNV, CDR2 YYDKDF (reference sequence). CDR3 size: 8 residues. The CDR3 loop is CSNQPQHF. CDR3 DNA sequence: TGTAGCAATCAGCCCCAGCATTTT.

This clonotype turned up a few times. V usage is TRBV6-2 or TRBV6-3 and J usage is TRBJ2-1, with TRBD1 matching over 7 bases. Per the germline V gene, CDR1 is MNHEY and CDR2 is SVGEGT. Trimming cost V 2 bases and J 10 bases; bases outside gene matches: 8. The CDR3 runs to 14 residues. The CDR3 DNA reads TGTGCCAGCAGTTACCACAGGGGCGCAGGGGAGCAGTTCTTC. Its protein is CASSYHRGAGEQFF.

This chain joins TRBV6-2 or TRBV6-3 and TRBJ2-1, with 8 nucleotides matching TRBD2. V trimming: 0 bases; J trimming: 12 bases; junction bases outside the gene matches: 7. The CDR3 covers 14 residues. Germline V gene data show CDR1 as MNHEY and CDR2 as SVGEGT. Here the CDR3 DNA reads TGTGCCAGCAGTTACTCCCTAGCGGGTGGAGGGCAGTTCTTC. This translates into CASSYSLAGGGQFF.

This clonotype appeared a few times. The V call is TRBV28, the J call TRBJ2-5; D might be TRBD1 (5 bases). Deletions cut 3 bases from V and 3 bases from J, with 11 bases between. Germline-derived CDR1 and CDR2 are MDHEN and SYDVKM. The CDR3 sequence is 14 residues long. The CDR3 protein is CASSFSGQEETQYF. CDR3 nucleotides: TGTGCCAGCAGTTTCTCCGGACAAGAAGAGACCCAGTACTTC.

This clonotype was found many times. The chain links TRBV6-2 or TRBV6-3 to TRBJ2-5; weak D call: TRBD1 (6 bases). The CDR3 runs 13 residues. Germline CDR1 reads MNHEY; CDR2 reads SVGEGT. The germline V and J ends were trimmed by 1 base and 5 bases, with 8 bases remaining between them. For the CDR3, the DNA is TGTGCCAGCAGTTACTTTAGGGGGGAGACCCAGTACTTC. This gives the protein CASSYFRGETQYF.

This clonotype has at least ten counts. The chain has TRBV20-1 and TRBJ1-2; 7 positions agree with TRBD1. The CDR3 consists of 11 residues. Per the germline V gene, CDR1 is DFQATT and CDR2 is SNEGSKA (reference sequence). As DNA, the CDR3 is TGCGGACAGGTCGGGGCTAATGGCTACACCTTC. This translates into CGQVGANGYTF.

The rearrangement links TRBV9 to TRBJ2-3; the D gene is possibly TRBD2 (6 bases). The ends were cut back, 3 bases at V and 2 bases at J, with 13 bases in the middle. This CDR3 comprises 15 residues. The germline CDR1 and CDR2 sequences are SGDLS and YYNGEE. The CDR3 loop is CASSGGGTYTDTQYF. CDR3 DNA sequence: TGTGCCAGCAGCGGAGGCGGGACTTACACAGATACGCAGTATTTT.